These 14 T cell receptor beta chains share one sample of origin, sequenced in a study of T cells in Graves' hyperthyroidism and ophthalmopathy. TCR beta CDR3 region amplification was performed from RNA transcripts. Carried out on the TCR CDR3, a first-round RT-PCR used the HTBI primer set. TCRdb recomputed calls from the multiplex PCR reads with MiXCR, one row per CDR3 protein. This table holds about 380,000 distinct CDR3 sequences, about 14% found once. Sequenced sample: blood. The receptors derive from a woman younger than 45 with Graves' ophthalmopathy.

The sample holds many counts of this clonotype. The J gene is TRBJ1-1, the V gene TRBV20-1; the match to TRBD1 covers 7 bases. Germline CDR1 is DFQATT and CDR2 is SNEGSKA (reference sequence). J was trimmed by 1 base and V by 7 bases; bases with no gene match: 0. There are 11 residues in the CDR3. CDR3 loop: CSGTGNTEAFF. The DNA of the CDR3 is TGCAGTGGGACAGGGAACACTGAAGCTTTCTTT.

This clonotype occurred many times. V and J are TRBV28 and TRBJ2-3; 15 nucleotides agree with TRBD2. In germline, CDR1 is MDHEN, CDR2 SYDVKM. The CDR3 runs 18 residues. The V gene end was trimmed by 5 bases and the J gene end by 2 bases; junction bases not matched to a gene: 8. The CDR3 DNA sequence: TGTGCCAGCAGTCCGGGGACTAGCGGGGGGCCCAACACAGATACGCAGTATTTT. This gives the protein CASSPGTSGGPNTDTQYF. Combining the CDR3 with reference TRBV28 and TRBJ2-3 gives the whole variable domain DVKVTQSSRYLVKRTGEKVFLECVQDMDHENMFWYRQDPGLGLRLIYFSYDVKMKEKGDIPEGYSVSREKKERFSLILESASTNQTSMYLCASSPGTSGGPNTDTQYFGPGTRLTVL.

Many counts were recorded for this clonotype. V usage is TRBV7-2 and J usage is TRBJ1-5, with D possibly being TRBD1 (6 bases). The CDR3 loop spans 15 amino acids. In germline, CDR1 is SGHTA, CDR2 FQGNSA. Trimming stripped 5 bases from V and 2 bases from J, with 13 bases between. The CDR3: CASSATGDGNQPQHF. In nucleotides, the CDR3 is TGTGCCAGCAGCGCGACAGGCGATGGCAATCAGCCCCAGCATTTT.

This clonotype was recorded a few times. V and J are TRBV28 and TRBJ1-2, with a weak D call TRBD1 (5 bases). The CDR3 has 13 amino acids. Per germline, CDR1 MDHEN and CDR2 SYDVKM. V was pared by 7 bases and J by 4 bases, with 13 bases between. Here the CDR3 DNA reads TGTGCCAGCACCCCACTTGGGGGCTATGGCTACACCTTC. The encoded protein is CASTPLGGYGYTF.

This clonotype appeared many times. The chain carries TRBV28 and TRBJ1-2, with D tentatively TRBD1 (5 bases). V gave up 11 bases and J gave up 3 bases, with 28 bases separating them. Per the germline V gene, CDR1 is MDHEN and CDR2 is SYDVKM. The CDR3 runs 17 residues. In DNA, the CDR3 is TGTGCCGGCGTAAGCGCCGCCTCGGGGGGAACTCACTATGGCTACACCTTC. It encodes CAGVSAASGGTHYGYTF.

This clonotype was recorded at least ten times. CDR3 nucleotides: TGTGCCAGCACCCCCTGGCAACAACTTCGGACTAGCAAAGAGACCCAGTACTTC. Residues: CASTPWQQLRTSKETQYF. The chain employs TRBV2 and TRBJ2-5; 8 bases agree with TRBD2. CDR1 and CDR2 (germline): SNHLY, FYNNEI. CDR3 length equals 18 residues. J was trimmed by 3 bases and V by 7 bases; bases with no gene match: 19.

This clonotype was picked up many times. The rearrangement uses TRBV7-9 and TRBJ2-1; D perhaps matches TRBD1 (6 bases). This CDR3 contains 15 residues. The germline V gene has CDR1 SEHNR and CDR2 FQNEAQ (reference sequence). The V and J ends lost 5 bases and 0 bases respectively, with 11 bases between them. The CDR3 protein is CASSLSDSSYNEQFF. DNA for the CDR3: TGTGCCAGCAGCCTCTCGGACAGCTCCTACAATGAGCAGTTCTTC.

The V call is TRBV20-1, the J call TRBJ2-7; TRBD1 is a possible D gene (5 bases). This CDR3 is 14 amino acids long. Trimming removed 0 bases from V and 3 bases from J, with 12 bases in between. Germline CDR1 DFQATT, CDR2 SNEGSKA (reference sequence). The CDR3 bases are TGCAGTGCTAGAGACAGGGCGAGAGACTACGAGCAGTACTTC. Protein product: CSARDRARDYEQYF.

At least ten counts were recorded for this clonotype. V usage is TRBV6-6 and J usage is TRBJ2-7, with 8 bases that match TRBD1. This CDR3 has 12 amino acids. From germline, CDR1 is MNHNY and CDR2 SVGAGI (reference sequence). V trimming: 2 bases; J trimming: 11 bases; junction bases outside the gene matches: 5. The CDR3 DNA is TGTGCCAGCAGTTACCCCTCGGGACAGGAGTACTTC. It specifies CASSYPSGQEYF.

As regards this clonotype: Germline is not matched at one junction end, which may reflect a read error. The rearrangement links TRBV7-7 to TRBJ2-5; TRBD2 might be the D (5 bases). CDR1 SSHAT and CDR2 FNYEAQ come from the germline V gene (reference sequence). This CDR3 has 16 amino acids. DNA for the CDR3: TGTGCTAGCAGCGTGACATCGGGGAGATCTCAAAAGACCCAGTACTTC. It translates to CASSVTSGRSQKTQYF.

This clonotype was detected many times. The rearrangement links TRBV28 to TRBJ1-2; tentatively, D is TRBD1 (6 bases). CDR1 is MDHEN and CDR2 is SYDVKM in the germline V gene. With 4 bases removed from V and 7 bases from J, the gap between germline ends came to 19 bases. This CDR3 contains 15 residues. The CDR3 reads CASSSDSSLRGGYTF. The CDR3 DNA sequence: TGTGCCAGCAGTTCCGACAGCTCTCTCAGGGGTGGCTACACCTTC.

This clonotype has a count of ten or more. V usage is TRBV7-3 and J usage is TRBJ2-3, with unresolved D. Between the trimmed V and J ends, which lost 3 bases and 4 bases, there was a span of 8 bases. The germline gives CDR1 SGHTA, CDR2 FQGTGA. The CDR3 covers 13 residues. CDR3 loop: CASSLLSPDTQYF. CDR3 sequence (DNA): TGTGCCAGCAGCTTGTTAAGCCCAGATACGCAGTATTTT.

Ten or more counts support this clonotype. The chain's CDR3 is CASSGSGSYSQSSYNEQFF. The DNA of the CDR3 is TGTGCCAGCAGTGGTTCCGGATCCTATTCGCAGAGCTCCTACAATGAGCAGTTCTTC. V and J are TRBV28 and TRBJ2-1; D is unclear. V lost 5 bases and J 0 bases, leaving 23 bases between the germline ends. Germline V gives CDR1 MDHEN, CDR2 SYDVKM. CDR3 length: 19 residues. Full variable domain (rest looked up from reference TRBV28 and TRBJ2-1): DVKVTQSSRYLVKRTGEKVFLECVQDMDHENMFWYRQDPGLGLRLIYFSYDVKMKEKGDIPEGYSVSREKKERFSLILESASTNQTSMYLCASSGSGSYSQSSYNEQFFGPGTRLTVL.

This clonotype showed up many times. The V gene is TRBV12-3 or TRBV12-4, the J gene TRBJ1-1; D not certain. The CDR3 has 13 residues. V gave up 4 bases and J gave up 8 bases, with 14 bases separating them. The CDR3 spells CASSYRAAAEAFF. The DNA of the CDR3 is TGTGCCAGCAGTTATCGGGCGGCAGCAGAAGCTTTCTTT.